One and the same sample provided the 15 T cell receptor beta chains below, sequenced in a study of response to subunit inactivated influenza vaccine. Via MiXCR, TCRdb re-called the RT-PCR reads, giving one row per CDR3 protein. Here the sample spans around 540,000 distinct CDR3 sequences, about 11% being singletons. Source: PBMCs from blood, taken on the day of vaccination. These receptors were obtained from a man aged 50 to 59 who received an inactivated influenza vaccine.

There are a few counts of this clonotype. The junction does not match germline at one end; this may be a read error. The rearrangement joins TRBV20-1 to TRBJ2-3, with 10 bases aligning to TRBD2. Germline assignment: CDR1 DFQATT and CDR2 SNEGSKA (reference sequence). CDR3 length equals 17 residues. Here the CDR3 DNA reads TGCTGTGCTAGACCAGACCGGCTAGCGGGAGGCACAGATACGCAGTATTTT. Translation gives CCARPDRLAGGTDTQYF.

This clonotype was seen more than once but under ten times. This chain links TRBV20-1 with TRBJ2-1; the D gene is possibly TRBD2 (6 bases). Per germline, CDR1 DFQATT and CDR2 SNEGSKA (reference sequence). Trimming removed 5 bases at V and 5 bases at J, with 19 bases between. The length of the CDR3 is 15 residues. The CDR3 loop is CSAPILSGQHNEQFF. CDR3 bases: TGCAGTGCTCCTATTCTTAGCGGACAACACAATGAGCAGTTCTTC.

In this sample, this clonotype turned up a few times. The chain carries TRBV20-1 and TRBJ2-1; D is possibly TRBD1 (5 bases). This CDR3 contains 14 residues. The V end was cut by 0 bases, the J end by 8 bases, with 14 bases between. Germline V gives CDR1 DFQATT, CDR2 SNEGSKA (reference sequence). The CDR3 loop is CSARDAGSLYEQFF. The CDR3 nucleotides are TGCAGTGCTAGAGACGCAGGGTCTTTGTATGAGCAGTTCTTC.

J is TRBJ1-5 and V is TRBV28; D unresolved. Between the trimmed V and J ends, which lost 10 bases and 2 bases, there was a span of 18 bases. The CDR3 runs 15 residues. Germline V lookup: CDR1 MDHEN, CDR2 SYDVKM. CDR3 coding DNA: TGTGCCACCGGCCCATGGTCATTGGGCAATCAGCCCCAGCATTTT. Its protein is CATGPWSLGNQPQHF.

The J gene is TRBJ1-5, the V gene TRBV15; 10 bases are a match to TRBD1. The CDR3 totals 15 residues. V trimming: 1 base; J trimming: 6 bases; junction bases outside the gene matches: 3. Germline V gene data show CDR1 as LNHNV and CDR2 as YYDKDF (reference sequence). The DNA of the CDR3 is TGTGCCACCAGCAGAGGACAGGGGGCAGCTCAGCCCCAGCATTTT. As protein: CATSRGQGAAQPQHF.

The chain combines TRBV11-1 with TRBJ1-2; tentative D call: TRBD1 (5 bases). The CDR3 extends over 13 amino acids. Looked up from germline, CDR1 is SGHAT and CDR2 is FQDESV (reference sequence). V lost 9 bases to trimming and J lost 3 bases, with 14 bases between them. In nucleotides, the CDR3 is TGTGCCAGTAGGAGGGGCTCGGACTATGGCTACACCTTC. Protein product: CASRRGSDYGYTF.

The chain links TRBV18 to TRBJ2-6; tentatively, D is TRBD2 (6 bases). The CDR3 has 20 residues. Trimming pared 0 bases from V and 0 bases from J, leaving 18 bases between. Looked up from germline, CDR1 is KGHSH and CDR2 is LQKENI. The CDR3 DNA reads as TGTGCCAGCTCACCACCGGCGCTGGCGGGGCGAATCTCTGGGGCCAACGTCCTGACTTTC. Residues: CASSPPALAGRISGANVLTF.

Here the CDR3 DNA reads TGCAGCGTACCAGGTAGCGGGAGGGCCCTGGGAGATACGCAGTATTTT. Protein product: CSVPGSGRALGDTQYF. The chain is built from TRBV29-1 and TRBJ2-3; 11 nucleotides agree with TRBD2. The CDR3 has 16 amino acids. V lost 6 bases to trimming and J lost 5 bases; unmatched junction nucleotides: 13. Germline CDR1 is SQVTM and CDR2 is ANQGSEA.

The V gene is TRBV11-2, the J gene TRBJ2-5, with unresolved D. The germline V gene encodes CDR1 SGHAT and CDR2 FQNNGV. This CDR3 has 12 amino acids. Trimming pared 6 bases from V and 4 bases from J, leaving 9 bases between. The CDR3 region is CASRSVGETQYF. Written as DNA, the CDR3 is TGTGCCAGCAGAAGCGTAGGAGAGACCCAGTACTTC.

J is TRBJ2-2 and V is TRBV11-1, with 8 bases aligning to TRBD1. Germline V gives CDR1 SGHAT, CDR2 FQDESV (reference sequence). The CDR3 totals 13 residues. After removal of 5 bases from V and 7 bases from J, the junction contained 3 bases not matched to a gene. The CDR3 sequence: CASSADRVGELFF. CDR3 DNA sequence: TGTGCCAGCAGCGCGGACAGGGTCGGGGAGCTGTTTTTT.

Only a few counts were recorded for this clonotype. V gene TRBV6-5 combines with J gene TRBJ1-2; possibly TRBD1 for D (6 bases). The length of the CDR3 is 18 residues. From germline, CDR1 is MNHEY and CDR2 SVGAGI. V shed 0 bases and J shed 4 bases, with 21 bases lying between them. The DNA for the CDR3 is TGTGCCAGCAGTTACTCGATCAATTGGGGGGCTCGAGGCTATGGCTACACCTTC. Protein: CASSYSINWGARGYGYTF.

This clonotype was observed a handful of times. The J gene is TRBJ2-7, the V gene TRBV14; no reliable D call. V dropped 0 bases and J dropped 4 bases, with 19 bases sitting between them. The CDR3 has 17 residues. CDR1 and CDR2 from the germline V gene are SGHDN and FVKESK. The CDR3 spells CASSQDSPNSWAYEQYF. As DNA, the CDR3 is TGTGCCAGCAGCCAAGATTCGCCTAATTCGTGGGCTTACGAGCAGTACTTC.

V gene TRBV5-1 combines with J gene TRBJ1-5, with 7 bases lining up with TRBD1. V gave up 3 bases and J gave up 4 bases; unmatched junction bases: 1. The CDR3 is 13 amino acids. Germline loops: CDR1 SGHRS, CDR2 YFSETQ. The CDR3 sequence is CASSWDRNQPQHF. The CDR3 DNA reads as TGCGCCAGCAGCTGGGACAGAAATCAGCCCCAGCATTTT.

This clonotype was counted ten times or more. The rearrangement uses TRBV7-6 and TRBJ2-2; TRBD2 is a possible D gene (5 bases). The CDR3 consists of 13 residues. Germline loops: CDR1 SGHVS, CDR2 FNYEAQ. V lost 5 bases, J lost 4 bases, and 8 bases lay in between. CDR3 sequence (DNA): TGTGCCAGCAGCGATAGCGTCACCGGGGAGCTGTTTTTT. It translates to CASSDSVTGELFF.

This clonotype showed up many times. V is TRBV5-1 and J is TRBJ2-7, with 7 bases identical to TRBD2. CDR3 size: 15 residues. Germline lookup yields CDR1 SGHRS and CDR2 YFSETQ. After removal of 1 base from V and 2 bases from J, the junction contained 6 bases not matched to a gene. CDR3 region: CASSLLASGTYEQYF. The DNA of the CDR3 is TGCGCCAGCAGCTTGTTGGCTAGCGGTACCTACGAGCAGTACTTC.